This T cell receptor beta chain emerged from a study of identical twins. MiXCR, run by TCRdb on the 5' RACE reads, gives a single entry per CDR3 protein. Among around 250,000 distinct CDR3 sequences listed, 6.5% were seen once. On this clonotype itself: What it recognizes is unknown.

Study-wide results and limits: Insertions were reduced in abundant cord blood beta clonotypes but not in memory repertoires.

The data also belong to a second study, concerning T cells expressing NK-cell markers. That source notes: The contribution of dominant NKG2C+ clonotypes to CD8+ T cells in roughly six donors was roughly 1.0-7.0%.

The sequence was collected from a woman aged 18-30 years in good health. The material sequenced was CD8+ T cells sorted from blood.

CDR3 amino acids: CSARDREKLSSPLHF. The DNA for the CDR3 is TGCAGTGCTAGAGATCGGGAGAAACTAAGTTCACCCCTCCACTTT. The rearrangement uses TRBV20-1 and TRBJ1-6; D is ambiguous. The CDR3 contains 15 residues. With 0 bases removed from V and 9 bases from J, the gap between germline ends came to 15 bases. Germline V gene data show CDR1 as DFQATT and CDR2 as SNEGSKA (reference sequence).